This T cell receptor beta chain appears in the sequencing data of a study of blood T cells in healthy people across ages. Study outcomes and limitations: Roughly linear declines in TCR beta diversity per million T cells occurred with age.

To note about this clonotype: Its specificity is unknown.

The second PCR ran roughly 7 to 12 cycles with a sample-barcoded 5' primer and J-beta primers. TCRdb reprocessed the 5' RACE reads via MiXCR and lists one record per CDR3 protein. The sample lists about 1.5 million distinct CDR3 sequences, 35% to 45% seen once, with around 8% in the top ten. The CDR3 extends over 18 amino acids. With V trimmed by 6 bases and J by 13 bases, 25 bases remained unmatched. Peripheral blood, around 10 milliliters per donor, was collected. The chain carries TRBV12-3 or TRBV12-4 and TRBJ2-1; 9 nucleotides match TRBD1. The origin of this receptor is a woman younger than 35 in good health. The sample taken for sequencing was blood. In DNA form, the CDR3 reads TGTGCCAGCAGCCTAAATTCCGGGACAGGGCCCCTCAAAGAGACCCAGTTCTTC. Its protein product is CASSLNSGTGPLKETQFF.